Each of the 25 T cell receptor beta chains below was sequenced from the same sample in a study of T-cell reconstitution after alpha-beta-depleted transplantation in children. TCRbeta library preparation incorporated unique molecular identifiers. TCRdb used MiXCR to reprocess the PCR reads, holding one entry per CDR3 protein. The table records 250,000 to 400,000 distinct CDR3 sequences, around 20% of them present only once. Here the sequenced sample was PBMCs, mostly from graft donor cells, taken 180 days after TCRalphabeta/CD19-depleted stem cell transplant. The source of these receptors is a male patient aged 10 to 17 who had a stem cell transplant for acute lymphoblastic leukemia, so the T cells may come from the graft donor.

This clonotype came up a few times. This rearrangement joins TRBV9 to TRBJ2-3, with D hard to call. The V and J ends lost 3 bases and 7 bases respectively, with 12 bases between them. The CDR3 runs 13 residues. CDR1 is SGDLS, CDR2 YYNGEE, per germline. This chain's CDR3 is CASSGPLEHTQYF. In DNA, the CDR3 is TGTGCCAGCAGCGGCCCGTTAGAGCATACGCAGTATTTT. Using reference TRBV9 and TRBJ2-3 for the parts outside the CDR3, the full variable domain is DSGVTQTPKHLITATGQRVTLRCSPRSGDLSVYWYQQSLDQGLQFLIQYYNGEERAKGNILERFSAQQFPDLHSELNLSSLELGDSALYFCASSGPLEHTQYFGPGTRLTVL.

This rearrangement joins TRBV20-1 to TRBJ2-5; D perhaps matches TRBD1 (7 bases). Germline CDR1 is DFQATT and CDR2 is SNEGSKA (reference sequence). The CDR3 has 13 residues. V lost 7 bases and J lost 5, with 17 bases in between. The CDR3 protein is CSVRRGPTETQYF. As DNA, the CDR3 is TGCAGTGTTAGGAGGGGGCCTACGGAGACCCAGTACTTC.

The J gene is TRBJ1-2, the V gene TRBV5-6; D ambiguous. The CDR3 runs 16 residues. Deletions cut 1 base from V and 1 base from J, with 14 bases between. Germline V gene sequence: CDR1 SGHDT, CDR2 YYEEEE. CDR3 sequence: CASSLPTVGINYGYTF. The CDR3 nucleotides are TGTGCCAGCAGCTTGCCCACCGTCGGGATTAACTATGGCTACACCTTC.

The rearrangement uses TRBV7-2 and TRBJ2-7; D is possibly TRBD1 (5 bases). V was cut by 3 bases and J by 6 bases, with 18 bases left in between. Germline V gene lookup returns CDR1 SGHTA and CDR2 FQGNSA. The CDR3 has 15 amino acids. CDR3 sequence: CASSFPDRPAFEQYF. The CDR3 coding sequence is TGTGCCAGCAGCTTCCCCGACAGACCAGCGTTCGAGCAGTACTTC.

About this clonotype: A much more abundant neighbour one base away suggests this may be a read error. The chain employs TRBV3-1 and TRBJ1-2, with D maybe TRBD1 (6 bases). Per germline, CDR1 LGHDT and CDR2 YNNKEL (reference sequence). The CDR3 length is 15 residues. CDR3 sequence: CASSQDTGRIYGYPF. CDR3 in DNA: TGTGCCAGCAGCCAAGACACAGGGAGAATCTATGGCTACCCCTTC.

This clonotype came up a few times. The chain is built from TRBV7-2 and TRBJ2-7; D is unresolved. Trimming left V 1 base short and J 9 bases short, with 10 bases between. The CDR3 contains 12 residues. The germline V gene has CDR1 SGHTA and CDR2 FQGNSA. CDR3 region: CASSLGPLLQYF. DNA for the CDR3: TGTGCCAGCAGCTTAGGCCCACTCTTGCAGTACTTC.

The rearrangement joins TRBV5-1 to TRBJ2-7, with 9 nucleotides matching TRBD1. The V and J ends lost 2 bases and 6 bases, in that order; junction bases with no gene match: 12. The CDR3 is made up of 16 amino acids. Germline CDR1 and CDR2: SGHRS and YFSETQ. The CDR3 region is CASSFRPGQGNPEQYF. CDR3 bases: TGCGCCAGCAGCTTCCGGCCCGGACAGGGGAACCCCGAGCAGTACTTC.

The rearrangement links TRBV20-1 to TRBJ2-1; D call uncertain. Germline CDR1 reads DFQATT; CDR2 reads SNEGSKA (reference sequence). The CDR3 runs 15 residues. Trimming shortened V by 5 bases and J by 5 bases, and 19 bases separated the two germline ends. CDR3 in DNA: TGCAGTGCTCCCCGACGTCGCACTTTGGACAATGAGCAGTTCTTC. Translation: CSAPRRRTLDNEQFF.

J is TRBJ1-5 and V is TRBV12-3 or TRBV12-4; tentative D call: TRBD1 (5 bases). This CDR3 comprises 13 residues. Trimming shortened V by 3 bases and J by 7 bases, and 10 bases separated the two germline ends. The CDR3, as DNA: TGTGCCAGCAGTTTTGGGGGAGGCCAGCCCCAGCATTTT. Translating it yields CASSFGGGQPQHF.

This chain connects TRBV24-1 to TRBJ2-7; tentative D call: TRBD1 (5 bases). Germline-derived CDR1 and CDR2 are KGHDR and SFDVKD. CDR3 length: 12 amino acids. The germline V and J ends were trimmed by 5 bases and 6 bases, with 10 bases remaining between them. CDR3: CATSAGKGEQYF. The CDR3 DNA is TGTGCCACCAGTGCAGGGAAGGGCGAGCAGTACTTC.

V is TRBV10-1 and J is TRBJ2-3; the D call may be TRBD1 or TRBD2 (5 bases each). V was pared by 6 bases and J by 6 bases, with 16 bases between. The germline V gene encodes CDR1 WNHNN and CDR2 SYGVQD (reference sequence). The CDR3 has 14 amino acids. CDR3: CASSDRGYWDTQYF. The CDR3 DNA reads TGCGCCAGCAGCGACCGGGGCTACTGGGATACGCAGTATTTT.

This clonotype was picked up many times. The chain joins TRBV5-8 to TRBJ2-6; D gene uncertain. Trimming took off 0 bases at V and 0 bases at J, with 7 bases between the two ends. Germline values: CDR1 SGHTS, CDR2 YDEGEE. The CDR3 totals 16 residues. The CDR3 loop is CASSLGGFSGANVLTF. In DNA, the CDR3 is TGTGCCAGCAGCTTGGGTGGCTTCTCTGGGGCCAACGTCCTGACTTTC.

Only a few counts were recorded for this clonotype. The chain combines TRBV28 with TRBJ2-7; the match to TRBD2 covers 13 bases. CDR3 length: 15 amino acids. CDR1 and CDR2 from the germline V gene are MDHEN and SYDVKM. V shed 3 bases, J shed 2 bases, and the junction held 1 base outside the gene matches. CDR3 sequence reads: CASSFTSGRAYEQYF. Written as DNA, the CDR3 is TGTGCCAGCAGTTTCACTAGCGGGAGGGCCTACGAGCAGTACTTC. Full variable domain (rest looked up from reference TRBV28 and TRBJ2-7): DVKVTQSSRYLVKRTGEKVFLECVQDMDHENMFWYRQDPGLGLRLIYFSYDVKMKEKGDIPEGYSVSREKKERFSLILESASTNQTSMYLCASSFTSGRAYEQYFGPGTRLTVT.

The CDR3 DNA follows: TGTGCCAGCAGCTTAGATTATGGTCCTTATGGCTACACCTTC. It translates to CASSLDYGPYGYTF. This rearrangement joins TRBV11-2 to TRBJ1-2; D is uncertain. Germline V CDR1 and CDR2: SGHAT, FQNNGV. Trimming took 0 bases from V and 5 from J, leaving 10 bases between them. The CDR3 runs to 14 residues.

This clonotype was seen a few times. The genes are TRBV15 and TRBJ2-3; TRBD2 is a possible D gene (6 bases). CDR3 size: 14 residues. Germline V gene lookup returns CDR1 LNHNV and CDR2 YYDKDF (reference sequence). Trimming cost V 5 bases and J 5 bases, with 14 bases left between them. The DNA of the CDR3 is TGTGCCACCAGCGCTCGGGACTCTGGAGATACGCAGTATTTT. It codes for CATSARDSGDTQYF.

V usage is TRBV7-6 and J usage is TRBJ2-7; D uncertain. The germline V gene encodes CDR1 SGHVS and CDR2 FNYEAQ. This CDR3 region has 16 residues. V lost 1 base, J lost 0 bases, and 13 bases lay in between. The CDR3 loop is CASSLDTARSSYEQYF. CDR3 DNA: TGTGCCAGCAGCTTAGACACGGCGCGAAGCTCCTACGAGCAGTACTTC.

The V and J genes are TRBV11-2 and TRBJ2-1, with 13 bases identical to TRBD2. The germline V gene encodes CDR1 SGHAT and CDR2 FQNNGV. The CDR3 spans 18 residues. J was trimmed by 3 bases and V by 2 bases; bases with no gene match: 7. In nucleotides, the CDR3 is TGTGCCAGCAGCTTAATTGGGACTAGCGGGGCCTTCTACAATGAGCAGTTCTTC. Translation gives CASSLIGTSGAFYNEQFF.

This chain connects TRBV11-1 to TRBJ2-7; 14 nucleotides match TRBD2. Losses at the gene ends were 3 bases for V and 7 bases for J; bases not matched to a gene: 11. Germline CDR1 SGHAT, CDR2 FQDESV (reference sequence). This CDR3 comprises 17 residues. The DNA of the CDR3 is TGTGCCAGCAGCTTCGGACTAGCGGGAGGTCCCCTCGGGGAGCAGTACTTC. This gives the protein CASSFGLAGGPLGEQYF.

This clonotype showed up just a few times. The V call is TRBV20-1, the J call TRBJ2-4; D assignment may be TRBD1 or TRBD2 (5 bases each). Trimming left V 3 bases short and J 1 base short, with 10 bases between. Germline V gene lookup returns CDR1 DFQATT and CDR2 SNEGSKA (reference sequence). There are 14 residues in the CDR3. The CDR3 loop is CSARAGSAKNIQYF. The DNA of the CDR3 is TGCAGTGCTAGGGCAGGGAGCGCCAAAAACATTCAGTACTTC.

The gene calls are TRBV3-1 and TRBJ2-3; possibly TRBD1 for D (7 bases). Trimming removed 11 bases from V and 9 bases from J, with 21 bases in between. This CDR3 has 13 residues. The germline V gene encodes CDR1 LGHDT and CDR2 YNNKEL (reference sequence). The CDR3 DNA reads TGTGCCTCCAGCCAGGGGGGCAAGGGAACGCAGTATTTT. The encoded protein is CASSQGGKGTQYF.

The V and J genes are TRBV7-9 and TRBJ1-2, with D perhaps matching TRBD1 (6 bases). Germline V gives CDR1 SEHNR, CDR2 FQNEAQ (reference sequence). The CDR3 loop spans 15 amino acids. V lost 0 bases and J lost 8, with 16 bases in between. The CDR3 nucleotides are TGTGCCAGCAGCTTAGCTCAGGGGTCCGGACGGGGCTACACCTTC. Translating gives CASSLAQGSGRGYTF.

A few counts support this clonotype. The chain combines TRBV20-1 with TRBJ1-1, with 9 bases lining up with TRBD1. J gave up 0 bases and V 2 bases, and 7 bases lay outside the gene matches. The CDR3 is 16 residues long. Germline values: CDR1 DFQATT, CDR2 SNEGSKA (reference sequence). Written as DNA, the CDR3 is TGCAGTGCTAGAATTTCCCGGACAGGGGTGAACACTGAAGCTTTCTTT. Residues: CSARISRTGVNTEAFF.

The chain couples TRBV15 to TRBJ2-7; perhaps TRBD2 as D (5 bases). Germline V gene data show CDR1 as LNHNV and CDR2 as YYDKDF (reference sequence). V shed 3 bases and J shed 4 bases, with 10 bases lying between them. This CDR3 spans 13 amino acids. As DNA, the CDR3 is TGTGCCACCAGCAGCGATCGAGGGTACGAGCAGTACTTC. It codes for CATSSDRGYEQYF.

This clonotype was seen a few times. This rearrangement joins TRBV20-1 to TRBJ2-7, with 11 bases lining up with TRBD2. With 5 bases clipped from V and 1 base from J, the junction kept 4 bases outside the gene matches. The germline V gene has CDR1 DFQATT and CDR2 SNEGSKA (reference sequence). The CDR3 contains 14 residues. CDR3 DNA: TGCAGTGCTCTAACTAGCGGGAGTTCCTACGAGCAGTACTTC. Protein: CSALTSGSSYEQYF.

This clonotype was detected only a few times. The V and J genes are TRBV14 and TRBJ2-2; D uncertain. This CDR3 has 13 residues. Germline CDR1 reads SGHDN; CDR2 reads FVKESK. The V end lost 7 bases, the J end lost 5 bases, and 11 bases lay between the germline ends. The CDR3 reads CASTSGWTGELFF. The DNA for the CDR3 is TGTGCCAGCACTTCGGGTTGGACCGGGGAGCTGTTTTTT.